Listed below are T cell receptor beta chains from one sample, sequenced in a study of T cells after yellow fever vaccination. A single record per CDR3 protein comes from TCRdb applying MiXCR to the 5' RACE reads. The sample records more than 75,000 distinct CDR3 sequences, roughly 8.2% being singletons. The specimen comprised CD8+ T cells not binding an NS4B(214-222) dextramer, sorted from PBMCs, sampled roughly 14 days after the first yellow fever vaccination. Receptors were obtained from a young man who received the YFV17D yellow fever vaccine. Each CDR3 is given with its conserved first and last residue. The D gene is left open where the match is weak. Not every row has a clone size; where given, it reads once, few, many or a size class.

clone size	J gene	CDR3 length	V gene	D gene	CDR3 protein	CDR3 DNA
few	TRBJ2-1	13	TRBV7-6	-	CASSLIAYNEQFF	TGTGCCAGCAGCTTAATTGCCTACAATGAGCAGTTCTTC
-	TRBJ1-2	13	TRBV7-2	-	CASRSGTSFGYTF	TGTGCCAGCAGATCCGGGACATCTTTTGGCTACACCTTC
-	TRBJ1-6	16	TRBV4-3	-	CASSQEEARGGSPLHF	TGCGCCAGCAGCCAAGAAGAGGCCAGGGGTGGATCACCCCTCCACTTT
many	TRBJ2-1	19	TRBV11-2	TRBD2	CASSPPGLAGGPFFHEQFF	TGTGCCAGCAGCCCTCCGGGACTAGCGGGGGGGCCTTTTTTCCATGAGCAGTTCTTC
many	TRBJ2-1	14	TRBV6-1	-	CASRPVSEYNEQFF	TGTGCCAGCAGACCCGTATCAGAGTACAATGAGCAGTTCTTC
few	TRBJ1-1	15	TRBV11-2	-	CASSFSGLLNTEAFF	TGTGCCAGCAGCTTCTCGGGACTCTTAAACACTGAAGCTTTCTTT
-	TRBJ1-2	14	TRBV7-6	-	CASSFSSTGLGYTF	TGTGCCAGCAGTTTTAGCTCGACCGGGTTGGGCTACACCTTC
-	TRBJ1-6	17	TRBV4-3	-	CASSQVVWGSYNSPLHF	TGCGCCAGCAGCCAAGTTGTCTGGGGCTCCTATAATTCACCCCTCCACTTT
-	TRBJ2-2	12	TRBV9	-	CASSPSVGELFF	TGTGCCAGCAGCCCCAGCGTCGGGGAGCTGTTTTTT
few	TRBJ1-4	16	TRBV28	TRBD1	CASTHDRAWTNEKLFF	TGTGCCAGCACCCACGACAGGGCTTGGACTAATGAAAAACTGTTTTTT
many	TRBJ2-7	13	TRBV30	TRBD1	CAWSTAGGYEQYF	TGTGCCTGGAGTACAGCAGGGGGCTACGAGCAGTACTTC
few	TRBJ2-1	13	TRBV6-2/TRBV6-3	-	CASGTHSYNEQFF	TGTGCCAGCGGGACTCACTCCTACAATGAGCAGTTCTTC
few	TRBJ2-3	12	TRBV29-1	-	CSVDLGEDTQYF	TGCAGCGTTGACTTGGGGGAAGATACGCAGTATTTT
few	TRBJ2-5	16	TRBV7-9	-	CASSGGALYSQETQYF	TGTGCCAGCAGCGGTGGGGCGTTGTACAGCCAAGAGACCCAGTACTTC
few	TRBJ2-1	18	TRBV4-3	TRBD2	CASSQGSIHRGGYNEQFF	TGCGCCAGCAGCCAAGGGTCCATCCACCGGGGGGGCTACAATGAGCAGTTCTTC
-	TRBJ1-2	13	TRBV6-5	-	CASSYRQEGGYTF	TGTGCCAGCAGTTACCGGCAGGAAGGGGGCTACACCTTC
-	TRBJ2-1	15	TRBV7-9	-	CASSFLAGAANEQFF	TGTGCCAGCAGCTTTCTTGCGGGGGCGGCCAATGAGCAGTTCTTC
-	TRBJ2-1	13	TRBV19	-	CASRSREMREQFF	TGTGCCAGTAGGTCTAGAGAGATGCGGGAGCAGTTCTTC
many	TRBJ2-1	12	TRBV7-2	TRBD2	CASSFGGDEQFF	TGTGCCAGCAGCTTTGGGGGGGATGAGCAGTTCTTC
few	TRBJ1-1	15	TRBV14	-	CASSPTVGWNTEAFF	TGTGCCAGCAGTCCCACCGTGGGGTGGAACACTGAAGCTTTCTTT
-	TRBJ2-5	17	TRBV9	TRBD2	CASSVGTSASTDETQYF	TGTGCCAGCAGCGTGGGGACTAGCGCTAGTACGGATGAGACCCAGTACTTC
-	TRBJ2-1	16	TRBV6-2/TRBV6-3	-	CASSLLRGGALWEQFF	TGTGCCAGCAGCCTTCTGAGAGGGGGGGCCCTCTGGGAGCAGTTCTTC
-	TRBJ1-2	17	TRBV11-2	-	CASSFPKSGPRNSGYTF	TGTGCCAGCAGCTTTCCCAAATCGGGCCCACGGAATAGTGGCTACACCTTC
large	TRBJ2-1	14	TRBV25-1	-	CASSQSDFYNEQFF	TGTGCCAGCAGTCAGTCCGACTTCTACAATGAGCAGTTCTTC
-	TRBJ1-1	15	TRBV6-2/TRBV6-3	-	CASSPSLRANTEAFF	TGTGCCAGCAGCCCTTCTCTCAGGGCGAACACTGAAGCTTTCTTT
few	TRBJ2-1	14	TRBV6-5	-	CASSRPLPNNEQFF	TGTGCCAGCAGTCGCCCGCTCCCGAACAATGAGCAGTTCTTC
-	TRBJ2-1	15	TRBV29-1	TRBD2	CSVGLASGIYNEQFF	TGCAGCGTTGGGCTGGCTAGCGGAATCTACAATGAGCAGTTCTTC
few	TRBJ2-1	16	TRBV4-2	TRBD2	CASTPLWAGGYNEQFF	TGTGCCAGCACTCCCCTATGGGCGGGGGGCTACAATGAGCAGTTCTTC
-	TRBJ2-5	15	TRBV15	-	CATSRADRNQETQYF	TGTGCCACCAGCAGAGCCGACAGAAACCAAGAGACCCAGTACTTC
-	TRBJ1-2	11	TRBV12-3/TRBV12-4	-	CASSQGRGYTF	TGTGCCAGCAGTCAGGGTCGGGGCTACACCTTC
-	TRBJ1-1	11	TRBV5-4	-	CASRQGPEAFF	TGTGCCAGCAGACAGGGTCCTGAAGCTTTCTTT
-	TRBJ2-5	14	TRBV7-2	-	CASSTRRRQETQYF	TGTGCCAGCAGCACCCGACGGAGACAAGAGACCCAGTACTTC
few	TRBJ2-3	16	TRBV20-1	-	CSAPTGEVLNTDTQYF	TGCAGTGCGCCCACAGGGGAGGTTTTAAACACAGATACGCAGTATTTT
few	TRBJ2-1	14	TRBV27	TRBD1	CASSFYRGYNEQFF	TGTGCCAGCAGTTTTTACAGGGGCTACAATGAGCAGTTCTTC
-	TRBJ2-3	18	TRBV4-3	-	CASSPIVDGRVRSDTQYF	TGCGCCAGCAGCCCTATAGTAGACGGCAGGGTTCGATCAGATACGCAGTATTTT
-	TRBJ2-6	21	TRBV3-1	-	CASSQILGGRSPISGANVLTF	TGTGCCAGCAGCCAAATACTTGGGGGCCGCTCGCCTATCTCTGGGGCCAACGTCCTGACTTTC
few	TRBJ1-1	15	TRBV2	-	CASSETPRGNAEAFF	TGTGCCAGCAGTGAAACCCCGAGGGGAAACGCTGAAGCTTTCTTT